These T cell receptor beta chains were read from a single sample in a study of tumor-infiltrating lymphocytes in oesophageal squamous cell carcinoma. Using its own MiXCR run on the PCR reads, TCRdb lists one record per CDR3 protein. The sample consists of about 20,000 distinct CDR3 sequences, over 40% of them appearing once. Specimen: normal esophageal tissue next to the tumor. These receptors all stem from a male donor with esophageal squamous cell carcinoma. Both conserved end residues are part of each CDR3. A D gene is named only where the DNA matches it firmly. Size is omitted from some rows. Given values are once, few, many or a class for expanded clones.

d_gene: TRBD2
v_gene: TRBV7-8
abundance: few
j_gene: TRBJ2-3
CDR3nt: TGTGCCAGCAGCTCACTAGCGGACTACACAGATACGCAGTATTTT
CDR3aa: CASSSLADYTDTQYF

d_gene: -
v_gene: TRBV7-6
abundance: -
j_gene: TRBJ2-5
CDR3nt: TGTGCTAGCAGCGCCGCAGGCCGGGAGACCCAGTACTTC
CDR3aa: CASSAAGRETQYF

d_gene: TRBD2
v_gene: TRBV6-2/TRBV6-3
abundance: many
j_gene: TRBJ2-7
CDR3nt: TGTGCCAGCAGTTACGTAGCGGGACGATCCTACGAGCAGTACTTC
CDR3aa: CASSYVAGRSYEQYF

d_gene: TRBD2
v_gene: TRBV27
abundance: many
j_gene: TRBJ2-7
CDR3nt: TGTGCCAGCAGTTCCCTTCTAGCGGGAGGGCCCTACGAGCAGTACTTC
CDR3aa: CASSSLLAGGPYEQYF

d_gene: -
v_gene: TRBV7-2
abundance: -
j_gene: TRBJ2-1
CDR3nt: TGTGCCAGCAGCTCAGACTTGTTCTCCTACAATGAGCAGTTCTTC
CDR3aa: CASSSDLFSYNEQFF

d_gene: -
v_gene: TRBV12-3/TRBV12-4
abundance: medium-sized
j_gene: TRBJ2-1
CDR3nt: TGTGCCAGCAGTTTACGGGAGCCCTCCTACAATGAGCAGTTCTTC
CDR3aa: CASSLREPSYNEQFF

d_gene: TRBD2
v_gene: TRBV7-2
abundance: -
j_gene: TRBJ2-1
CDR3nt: TGTGCCAGCAGCTTCTCGGGGGGAAACAATGAGCAGTTCTTC
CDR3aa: CASSFSGGNNEQFF

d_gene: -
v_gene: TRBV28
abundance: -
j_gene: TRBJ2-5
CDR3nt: TGTGCCAGCAGTTTGGGCAGGGGAGGGGAGACCCAGTACTTC
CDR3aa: CASSLGRGGETQYF

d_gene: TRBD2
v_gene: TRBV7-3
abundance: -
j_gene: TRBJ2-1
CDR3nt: TGTGCCAGCAGCTCGGGACTAGCGCCTAATGAGCAGTTCTTC
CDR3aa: CASSSGLAPNEQFF

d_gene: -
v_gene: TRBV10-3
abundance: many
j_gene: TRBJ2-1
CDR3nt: TGTGCCATCACCCCTTCCCCGGGACTTCACTCCTACAATGAGCAGTTCTTC
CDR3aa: CAITPSPGLHSYNEQFF

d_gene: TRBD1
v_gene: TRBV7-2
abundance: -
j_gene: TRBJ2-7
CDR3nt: TGTGCCAGCAGCTTATGGTCAGGGGGAACCTACGAGCAGTACTTC
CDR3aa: CASSLWSGGTYEQYF

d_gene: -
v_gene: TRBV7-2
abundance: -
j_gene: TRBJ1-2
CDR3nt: TGTGCCAGCAGCTTAGACAGGGCGGATGGCTACACCTTC
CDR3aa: CASSLDRADGYTF

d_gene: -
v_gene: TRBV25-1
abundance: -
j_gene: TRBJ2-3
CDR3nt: TGTGCCAGCAGTGAAGAAAAGCGGTCCAGCACAGATACGCAGTATTTT
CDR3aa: CASSEEKRSSTDTQYF

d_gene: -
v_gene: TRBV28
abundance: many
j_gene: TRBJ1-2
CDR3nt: TGTGCCAGCAGTTACAGGGATTATGGCTACACCTTC
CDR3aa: CASSYRDYGYTF

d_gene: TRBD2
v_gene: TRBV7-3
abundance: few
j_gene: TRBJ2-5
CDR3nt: TGTGCCAGCAGCCCTAGCGGGAGGGCCGGGGAGACCCAGTACTTC
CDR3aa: CASSPSGRAGETQYF

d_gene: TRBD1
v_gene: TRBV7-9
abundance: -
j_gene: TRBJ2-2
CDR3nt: TGTGCCAGCAGATACGGACAGGGGTACACCGGGGAGCTGTTTTTT
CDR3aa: CASRYGQGYTGELFF

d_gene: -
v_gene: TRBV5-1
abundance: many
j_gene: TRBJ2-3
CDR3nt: TGCGCCAGCAGCTTGCGGAGTCGCACAGATACGCAGTATTTT
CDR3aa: CASSLRSRTDTQYF

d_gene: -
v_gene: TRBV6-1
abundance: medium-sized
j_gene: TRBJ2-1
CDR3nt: TGTGCCAGCAGTGAAGACAATGAGCAGTTCTTC
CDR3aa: CASSEDNEQFF

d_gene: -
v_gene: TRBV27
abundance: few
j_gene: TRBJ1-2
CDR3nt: TGTGCCAGCAGTCCCGGTCCTCGTGGGTATGGCTACACCTTC
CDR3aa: CASSPGPRGYGYTF

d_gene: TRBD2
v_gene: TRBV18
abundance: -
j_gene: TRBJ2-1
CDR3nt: TGTGCCAGCTCACCACAACTTACTAGCGGGAGGAATGAGCAGTTCTTC
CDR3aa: CASSPQLTSGRNEQFF

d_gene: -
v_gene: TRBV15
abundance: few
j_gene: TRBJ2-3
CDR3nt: TGTGCCACCAGCACAGAGAGGGTTAGCGGCCCCACAGATACGCAGTATTTT
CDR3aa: CATSTERVSGPTDTQYF

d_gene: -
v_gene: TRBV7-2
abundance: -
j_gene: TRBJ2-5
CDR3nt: TGTGCCAGCAGCTTAGTTTCAGGGCCTGAGACCCAGTACTTC
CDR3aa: CASSLVSGPETQYF

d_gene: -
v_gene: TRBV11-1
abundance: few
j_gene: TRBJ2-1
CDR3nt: TGTGCCAGCAGCTCGAGACTAGTCCCCTACAATGAGCAGTTCTTC
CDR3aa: CASSSRLVPYNEQFF

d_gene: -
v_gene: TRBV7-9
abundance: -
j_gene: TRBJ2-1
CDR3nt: TGTGCCAGCAGCTTCAATGAGCAGTTCTTC
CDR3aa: CASSFNEQFF

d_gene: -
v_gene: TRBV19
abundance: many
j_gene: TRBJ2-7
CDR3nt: TGTGCCAGTAGTATGGCAGTTAGGGGAGGCGAGCAGTACTTC
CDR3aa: CASSMAVRGGEQYF

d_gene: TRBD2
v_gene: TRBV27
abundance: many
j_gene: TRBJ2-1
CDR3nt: TGTGCCAGCAGCCTAGCCGGGACTAACTTCCACAATGAGCAGTTCTTC
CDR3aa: CASSLAGTNFHNEQFF

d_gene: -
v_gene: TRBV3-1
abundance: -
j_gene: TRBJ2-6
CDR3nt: TGTGCCAGCAGCCACGCAGGGCGAGCTGGGGCCAACGTCCTGACTTTC
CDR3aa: CASSHAGRAGANVLTF

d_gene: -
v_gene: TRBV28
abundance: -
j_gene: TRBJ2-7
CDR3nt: TGTGCCAGCAGCCCCTGGTCAAACTCCTACAATGAGCAGTACTTC
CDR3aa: CASSPWSNSYNEQYF

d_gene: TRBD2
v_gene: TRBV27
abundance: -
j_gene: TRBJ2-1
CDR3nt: TGTGCCAGCAGTTTAAAGGGGACTAATCACCGGAATGAGCAGTTCTTC
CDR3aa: CASSLKGTNHRNEQFF

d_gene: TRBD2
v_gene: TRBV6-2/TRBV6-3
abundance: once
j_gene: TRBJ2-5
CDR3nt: TGTGCCAGCAGCCCCGGGAGAGCGGGAGTTTCGGAGACCCAGTACTTC
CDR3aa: CASSPGRAGVSETQYF

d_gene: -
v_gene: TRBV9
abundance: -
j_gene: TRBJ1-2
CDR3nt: TGTGCCAGCAGCTCCCGACAGCCCCTCCATAACTATGGCTACACCTTC
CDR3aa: CASSSRQPLHNYGYTF

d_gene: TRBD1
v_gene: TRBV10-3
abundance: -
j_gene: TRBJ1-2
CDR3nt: TGTGCCATCAGCGGGACAGGGGGCAACTATGGCTACACCTTC
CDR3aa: CAISGTGGNYGYTF

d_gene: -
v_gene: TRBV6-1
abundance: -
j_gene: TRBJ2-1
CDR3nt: TGTGCCAGCAGTTATACGGAAAGCTCCTACAATGAGCAGTTCTTC
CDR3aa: CASSYTESSYNEQFF

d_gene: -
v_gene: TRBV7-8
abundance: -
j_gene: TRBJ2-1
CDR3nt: TGTGCCAGCAGCGCGCTAGCGTCATACAATGAGCAGTTCTTC
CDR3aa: CASSALASYNEQFF

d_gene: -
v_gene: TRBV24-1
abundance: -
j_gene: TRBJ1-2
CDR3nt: TGTGCCACCAGTGATTCCAGATTGGGGGGGGCCTATGGCTACACCTTC
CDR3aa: CATSDSRLGGAYGYTF

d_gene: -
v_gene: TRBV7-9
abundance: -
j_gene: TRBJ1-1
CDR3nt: TGTGCCAGCAGCTTTGCCGGGGTAGAAGCTTTCTTT
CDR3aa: CASSFAGVEAFF

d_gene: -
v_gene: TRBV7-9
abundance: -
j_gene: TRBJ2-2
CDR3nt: TGTGCCAGCAGCTTGTTTCGGGACATTTTAACCGGGGAGCTGTTTTTT
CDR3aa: CASSLFRDILTGELFF

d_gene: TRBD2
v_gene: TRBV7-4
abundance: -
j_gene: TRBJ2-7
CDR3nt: TGTGCCAGCAGCTTAGCGGTATCTAGCGGGACCTACGAGCAGTACTTC
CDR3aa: CASSLAVSSGTYEQYF

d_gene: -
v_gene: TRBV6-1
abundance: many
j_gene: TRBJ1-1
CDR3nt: TGTGCCAGCAGTCTCAGGGGCACTGAAGCTTTCTTT
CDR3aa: CASSLRGTEAFF

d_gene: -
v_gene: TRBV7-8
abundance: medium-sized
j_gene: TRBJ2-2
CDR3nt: TGTGCCAGCAGCTTATGGGGGGGCCGGACCGGGGAGCTGTTTTTT
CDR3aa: CASSLWGGRTGELFF

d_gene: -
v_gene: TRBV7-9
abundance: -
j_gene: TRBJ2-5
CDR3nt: TGTGCCAGCAGCCCGACCCCAGCGAACCAAGAGACCCAGTACTTC
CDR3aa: CASSPTPANQETQYF

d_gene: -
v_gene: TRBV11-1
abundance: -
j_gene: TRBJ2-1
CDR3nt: TGTGCCAGCAGCTTACCCGACAATGAGCAGTTCTTC
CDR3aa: CASSLPDNEQFF

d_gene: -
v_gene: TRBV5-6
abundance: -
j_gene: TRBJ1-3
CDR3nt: TGTGCCAGCAGCCCCGGCCGTTTT
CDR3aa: CASSPGRF

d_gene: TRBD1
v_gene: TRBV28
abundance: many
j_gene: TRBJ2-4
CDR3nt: TGTGCCAGCAGTCGACAGGGGCCGGCCAAAAACATTCAGTACTTC
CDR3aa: CASSRQGPAKNIQYF

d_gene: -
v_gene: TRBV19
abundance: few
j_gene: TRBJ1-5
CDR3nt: TGTGCCAGTAGGAGAAGCAGGGAAAGCAATCAGCCCCAGCATTTT
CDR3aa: CASRRSRESNQPQHF

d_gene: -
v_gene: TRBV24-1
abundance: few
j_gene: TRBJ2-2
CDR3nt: TGTGCCACCAGTGATTTGTCAGGGTTTTATCCCGGGGAGCTGTTTTTT
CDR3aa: CATSDLSGFYPGELFF

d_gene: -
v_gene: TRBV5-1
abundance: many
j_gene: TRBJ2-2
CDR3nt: TGCGCCAGCAGCTTGGAGGATAGCACCGGGGAGCTGTTTTTT
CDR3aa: CASSLEDSTGELFF

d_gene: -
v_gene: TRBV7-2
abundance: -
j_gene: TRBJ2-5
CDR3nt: TGTGCCAGCGGACCGAGAAGCGGGTACTTC
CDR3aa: CASGPRSGYF

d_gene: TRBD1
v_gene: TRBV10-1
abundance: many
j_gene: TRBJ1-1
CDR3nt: TGCGCCAGCAGTGGGGGACAGGGGGCGAACACTGAAGCTTTCTTT
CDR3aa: CASSGGQGANTEAFF